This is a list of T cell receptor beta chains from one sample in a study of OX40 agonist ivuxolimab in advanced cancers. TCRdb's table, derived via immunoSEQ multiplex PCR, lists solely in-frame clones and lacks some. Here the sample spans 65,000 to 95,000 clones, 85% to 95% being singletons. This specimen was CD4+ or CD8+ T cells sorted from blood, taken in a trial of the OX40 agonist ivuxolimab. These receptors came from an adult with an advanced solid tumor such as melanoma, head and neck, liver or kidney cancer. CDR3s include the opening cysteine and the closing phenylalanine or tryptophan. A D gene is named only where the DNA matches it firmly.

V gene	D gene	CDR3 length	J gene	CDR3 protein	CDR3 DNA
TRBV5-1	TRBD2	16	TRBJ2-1	CASSVGGSSGRTRPFF	TGCGCCAGCAGCGTGGGGGGTAGTAGCGGGAGGACTCGTCCGTTCTTC
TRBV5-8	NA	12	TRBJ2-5	CASSFYGETQYF	TGTGCCAGCAGCTTCTATGGGGAGACCCAGTACTTC
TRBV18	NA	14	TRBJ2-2	CASSQQANTGELFF	TGTGCCAGCTCACAACAGGCGAACACCGGGGAGCTGTTTTTT
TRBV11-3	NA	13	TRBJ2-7	CASSMDSSYEQYF	TGTGCCAGCAGCATGGACTCCTCCTACGAGCAGTACTTC
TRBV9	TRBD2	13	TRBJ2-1	CASSVGLADEQFF	TGTGCCAGCAGCGTAGGACTAGCCGATGAGCAGTTCTTC
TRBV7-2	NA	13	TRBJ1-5	CASSGSRNQPQHF	TGTGCCAGCAGCGGGAGTCGGAATCAGCCCCAGCATTTT
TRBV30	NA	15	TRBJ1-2	CAWSTLMGPSYGYTF	TGTGCCTGGAGTACCCTAATGGGGCCTTCCTATGGCTACACCTTC
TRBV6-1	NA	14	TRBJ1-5	CASRTGLVNQPQHF	TGTGCCAGCAGAACTGGCCTTGTTAATCAGCCCCAGCATTTT
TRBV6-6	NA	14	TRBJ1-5	CASSYGGLNQPQHF	TGTGCCAGCAGTTACGGGGGCCTGAATCAGCCCCAGCATTTT
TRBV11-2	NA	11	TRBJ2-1	CASSASGTQFF	TGTGCCAGCAGCGCTTCGGGAACGCAGTTCTTC